This paragraph covers one T cell receptor (beta chain) sequence. What it binds is not known. This sample stems from a study of T cell responses to AZD1222 COVID-19 vaccine. Study-level information: Combined were second doses at about 4 or about 12 weeks. Findings of the study overall: Two AZD1222 doses significantly raised spike-specific TCR breadth and depth over controls. Only six people who got AZD1222 tested seropositive at baseline. The study found vaccine-associated CD4 TCRs spanning spike, dominant at 160-218 and 743-854.

V lost 8 bases to trimming and J lost 7 bases; unmatched junction nucleotides: 4. From germline, CDR1 is LGHDT and CDR2 YNNKEL (reference sequence). The CDR3 contains 12 residues. Clones were read by immunoSEQ multiplex PCR, and TCRdb kept only the in-frame ones, dropping some. The data show 95,000 to 110,000 clones, approximately 88% seen once. Sample: peripheral blood, taken on day 0 of AZD1222 vaccination. This receptor was taken from an adult in good health. V is TRBV3-1 (or the pseudogene TRBV3-2) and J is TRBJ2-2; TRBD2 matches at 7 bases. This CDR3 reads CASRRGNGELFF. The DNA for the CDR3 is TGTGCCAGCCGGCGGGGGAACGGGGAGCTGTTTTTT.